This T cell receptor beta chain was profiled in a study of cytotoxic CD8 clonotypes in ibrutinib-treated CLL. Regarding the study as a whole: A rise in clonality was seen at ibrutinib response, and a fall back toward baseline was seen at progression.

V gave up 1 base and J gave up 5 bases, with 3 bases separating them. The CDR3 has 12 amino acids. CDR1 is SEHNR and CDR2 is FQNEAQ in the germline V gene (reference sequence). The method was immunoSEQ multiplex PCR; TCRdb's version includes in-frame clones alone and lacks a portion of them. The sample includes roughly 330,000 clones, under 70% seen only once; the top ten take roughly 6.3%. This clone was seen a handful of times. The antigen is undetermined. V is TRBV7-9 and J is TRBJ1-5; D is ambiguous. This receptor was taken from a human donor with chronic lymphocytic leukemia. Here the sequenced sample was PBMCs, taken after 36 months of ibrutinib treatment. The chain's CDR3 is CASSLGYQPQHF. The DNA for the CDR3 is TGTGCCAGCAGCTTAGGGTATCAGCCCCAGCATTTT.